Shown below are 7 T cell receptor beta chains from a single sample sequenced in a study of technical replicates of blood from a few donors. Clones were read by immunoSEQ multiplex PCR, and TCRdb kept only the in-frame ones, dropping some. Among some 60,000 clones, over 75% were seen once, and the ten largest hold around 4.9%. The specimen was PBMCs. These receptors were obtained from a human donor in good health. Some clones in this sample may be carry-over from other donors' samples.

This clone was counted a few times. The CDR3 coding sequence is TGTGCCAGCAGCGTAGATGTTGGGACTAGCGGGACCTCCTACAATGAGCAGTTCTTC. Its translation: CASSVDVGTSGTSYNEQFF. The J gene is TRBJ2-1, the V gene TRBV9; 13 bases are a match to TRBD2. Germline lookup yields CDR1 SGDLS and CDR2 YYNGEE. The CDR3 has 19 amino acids. V dropped 0 bases and J dropped 0; count of bases not matched to a gene: 6. The full variable domain, in which reference TRBV9 and TRBJ2-1 provide the parts outside the CDR3, is DSGVTQTPKHLITATGQRVTLRCSPRSGDLSVYWYQQSLDQGLQFLIQYYNGEERAKGNILERFSAQQFPDLHSELNLSSLELGDSALYFCASSVDVGTSGTSYNEQFFGPGTRLTVL.

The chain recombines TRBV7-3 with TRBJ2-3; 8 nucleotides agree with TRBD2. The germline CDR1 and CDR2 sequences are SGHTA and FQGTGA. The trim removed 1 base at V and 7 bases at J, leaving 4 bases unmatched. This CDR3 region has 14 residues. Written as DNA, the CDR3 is TGTGCCAGCAGCTTAAAGGGCGGGGGGAATACGCAGTATTTT. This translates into CASSLKGGGNTQYF.

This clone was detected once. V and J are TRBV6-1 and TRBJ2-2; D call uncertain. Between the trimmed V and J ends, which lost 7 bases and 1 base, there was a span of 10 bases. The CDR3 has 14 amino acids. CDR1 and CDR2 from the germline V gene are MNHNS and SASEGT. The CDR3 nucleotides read TGTGCCAGCACGTACAGACAGAACACCGGGGAGCTGTTTTTT. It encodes CASTYRQNTGELFF.

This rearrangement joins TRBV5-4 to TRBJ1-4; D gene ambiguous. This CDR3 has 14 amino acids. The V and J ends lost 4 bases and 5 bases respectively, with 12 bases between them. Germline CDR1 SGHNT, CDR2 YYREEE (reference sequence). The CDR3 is CASSDAARNEKLFF. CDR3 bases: TGTGCCAGCAGCGATGCGGCGAGGAATGAAAAACTGTTTTTT.

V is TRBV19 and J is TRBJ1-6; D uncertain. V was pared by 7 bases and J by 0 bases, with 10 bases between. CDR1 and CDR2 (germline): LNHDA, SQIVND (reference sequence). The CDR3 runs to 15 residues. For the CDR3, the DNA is TGTGCCAGTACCCACCGGGACTCCTATAATTCACCCCTCCACTTT. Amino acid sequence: CASTHRDSYNSPLHF.

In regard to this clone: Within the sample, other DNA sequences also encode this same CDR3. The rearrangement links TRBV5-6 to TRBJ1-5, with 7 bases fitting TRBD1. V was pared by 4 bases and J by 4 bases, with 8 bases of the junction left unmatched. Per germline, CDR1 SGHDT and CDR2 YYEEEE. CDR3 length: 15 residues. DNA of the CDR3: TGTGCCAGCAGCCTTAGGACAGGTTTAAATCAGCCCCAGCATTTT. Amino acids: CASSLRTGLNQPQHF.

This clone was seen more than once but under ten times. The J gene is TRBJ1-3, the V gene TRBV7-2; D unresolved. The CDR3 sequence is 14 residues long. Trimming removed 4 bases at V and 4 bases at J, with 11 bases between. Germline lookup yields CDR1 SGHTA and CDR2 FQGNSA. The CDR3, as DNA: TGTGCCAGCAGCTCTGAGGGCCTGGGAAACACCATATATTTT. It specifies CASSSEGLGNTIYF.